Listed below are T cell receptor beta chains from one sample, sequenced in a study of blood T cell repertoires in COVID-19. Profiled with immunoSEQ multiplex PCR; TCRdb holds only in-frame clones, not every one. The top ten hold roughly 2.9% of the sample, which has a few hundred thousand clones, 85% to 90% seen once. What was sequenced was PBMCs or T cells enriched from blood (not recorded which). These receptors all stem from a woman in her forties or fifties who had been exposed to COVID-19. The CDR3 runs from the conserved cysteine through the conserved F or W. The D gene is left open where the match is weak. Some rows have no size entry. The others give once, few or many, or a class for an expanded clone.

>TRBV5-1|once|.|TRBJ2-3
CASSLRAGDTQYF
TGCGCCAGCAGCCTTCGAGCGGGAGATACGCAGTATTTT
>TRBV2|.|.|TRBJ2-2
CASCRGTGELFF
TGTGCCAGCTGCCGGGGCACCGGGGAGCTGTTTTTT
>TRBV7-8|.|.|TRBJ2-6
CASSLTESVGANVLTF
TGTGCCAGCAGCTTAACGGAAAGCGTCGGGGCCAACGTCCTGACTTTC
>TRBV3-1/TRBV3-2|.|.|TRBJ1-3
CASSQYSGNTIYF
TGTGCCAGCAGCCAATACTCTGGAAACACCATATATTTT
>TRBV5-1|.|TRBD1|TRBJ1-1
CASSPHPQSRDSFRRNTEAFF
TGCGCCAGCAGCCCCCACCCCCAGTCCCGGGACAGCTTTAGGAGGAACACTGAAGCTTTCTTT
>TRBV2|few|TRBD1|TRBJ1-3
CASSTDRAAGNTIYF
TGTGCCAGCAGTACGGACAGGGCGGCTGGAAACACCATATATTTT
>TRBV7-2|.|TRBD1|TRBJ2-6
CASSPPGQGASGANVLTF
TGTGCCAGCAGCCCCCCGGGACAGGGGGCTTCTGGGGCCAACGTCCTGACTTTC
>TRBV3-1/TRBV3-2|.|TRBD1|TRBJ1-2
CASSLRGQGGGYTF
TGTGCCAGCAGCCTCCGGGGACAGGGAGGAGGCTACACCTTC
>TRBV3-1/TRBV3-2|.|TRBD1|TRBJ1-4
CASSPRPGTGVSNEKLFF
TGTGCCAGCAGCCCTCGTCCCGGGACAGGGGTTAGTAATGAAAAACTGTTTTTT
>TRBV19|.|TRBD1|TRBJ1-4
CASSISRDSAQNEKLFF
TGTGCCAGTAGTATTTCTAGGGACAGCGCACAAAATGAAAAACTGTTTTTT
>TRBV27|.|TRBD1|TRBJ1-2
CASSPRTGTYGYTF
TGTGCCAGCAGTCCACGGACAGGAACCTATGGCTACACCTTC
>TRBV2|.|TRBD1|TRBJ1-4
CASSLTGPNEKLFF
TGTGCCAGCAGTTTGACAGGGCCTAATGAAAAACTGTTTTTT
>TRBV15|.|TRBD2|TRBJ2-5
CATSTSSGGWSETQYF
TGTGCCACCAGCACCTCTAGCGGGGGGTGGTCAGAGACCCAGTACTTC
>TRBV6-5|.|TRBD2|TRBJ2-5
CASRTSGGASETQYF
TGTGCCAGCAGAACAAGCGGGGGGGCATCAGAGACCCAGTACTTC
>TRBV3-1/TRBV3-2|.|.|TRBJ1-6
CASSQDPVGSSPLHF
TGTGCCAGCAGCCAAGATCCGGTAGGGAGTTCACCCCTCCACTTT
>TRBV5-4|.|.|TRBJ1-6
CASSLSAGKPNSPLHF
TGTGCCAGCAGCTTGTCCGCGGGGAAACCAAATTCACCCCTCCACTTT